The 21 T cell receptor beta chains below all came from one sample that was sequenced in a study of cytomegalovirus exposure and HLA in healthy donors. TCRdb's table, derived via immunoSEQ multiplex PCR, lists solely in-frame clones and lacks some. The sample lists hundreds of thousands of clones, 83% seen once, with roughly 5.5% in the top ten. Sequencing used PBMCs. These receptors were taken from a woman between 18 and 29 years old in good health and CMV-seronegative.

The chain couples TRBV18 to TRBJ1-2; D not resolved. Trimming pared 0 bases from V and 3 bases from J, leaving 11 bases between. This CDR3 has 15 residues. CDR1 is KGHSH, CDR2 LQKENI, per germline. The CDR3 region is CASSPPSIPDYGYTF. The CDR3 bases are TGTGCCAGCTCACCACCTTCGATACCGGACTATGGCTACACCTTC.

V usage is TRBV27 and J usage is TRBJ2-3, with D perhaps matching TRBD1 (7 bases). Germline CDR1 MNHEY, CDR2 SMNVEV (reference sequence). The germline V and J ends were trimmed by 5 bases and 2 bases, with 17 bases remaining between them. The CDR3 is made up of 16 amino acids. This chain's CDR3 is CASSLRPGGNTDTQYF. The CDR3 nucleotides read TGTGCCAGCAGTCTACGACCAGGGGGGAACACAGATACGCAGTATTTT.

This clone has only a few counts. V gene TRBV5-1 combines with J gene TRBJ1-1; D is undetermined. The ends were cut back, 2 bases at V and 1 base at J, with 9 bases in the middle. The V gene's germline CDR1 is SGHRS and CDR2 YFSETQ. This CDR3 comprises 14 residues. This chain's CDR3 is CASSFEGGNTEAFF. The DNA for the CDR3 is TGCGCCAGCAGCTTTGAGGGCGGGAACACTGAAGCTTTCTTT.

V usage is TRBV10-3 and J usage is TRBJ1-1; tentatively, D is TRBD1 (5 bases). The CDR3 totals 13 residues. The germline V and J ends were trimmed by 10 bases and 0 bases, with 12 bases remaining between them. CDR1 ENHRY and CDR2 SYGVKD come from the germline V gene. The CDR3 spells CATKTELNTEAFF. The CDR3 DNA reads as TGTGCCACAAAGACAGAGTTGAACACTGAAGCTTTCTTT.

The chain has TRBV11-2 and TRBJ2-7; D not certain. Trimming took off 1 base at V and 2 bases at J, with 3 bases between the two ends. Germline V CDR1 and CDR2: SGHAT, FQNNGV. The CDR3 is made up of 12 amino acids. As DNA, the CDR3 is TGTGCCAGCAGCTTAGCACCCTACGAGCAGTACTTC. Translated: CASSLAPYEQYF.

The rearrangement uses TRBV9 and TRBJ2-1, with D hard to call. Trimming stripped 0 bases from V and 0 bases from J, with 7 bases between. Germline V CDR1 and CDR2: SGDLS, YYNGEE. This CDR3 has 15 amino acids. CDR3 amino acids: CASSVDESSYNEQFF. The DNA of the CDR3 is TGTGCCAGCAGCGTAGATGAGAGCTCCTACAATGAGCAGTTCTTC.

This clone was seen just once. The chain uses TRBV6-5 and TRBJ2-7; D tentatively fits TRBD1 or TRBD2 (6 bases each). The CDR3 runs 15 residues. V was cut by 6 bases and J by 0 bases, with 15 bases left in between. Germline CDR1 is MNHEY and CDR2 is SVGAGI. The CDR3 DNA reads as TGTGCCAGCAGCCGCGGGACACTCCCCTCCTACGAGCAGTACTTC. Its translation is CASSRGTLPSYEQYF.

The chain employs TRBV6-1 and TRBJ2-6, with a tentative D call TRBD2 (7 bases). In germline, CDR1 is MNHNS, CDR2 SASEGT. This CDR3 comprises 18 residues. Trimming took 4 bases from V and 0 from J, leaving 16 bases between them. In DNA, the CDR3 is TGTGCCAGCAGTGGAGGGGGGGTGACTAGCTCTGGGGCCAACGTCCTGACTTTC. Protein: CASSGGGVTSSGANVLTF.

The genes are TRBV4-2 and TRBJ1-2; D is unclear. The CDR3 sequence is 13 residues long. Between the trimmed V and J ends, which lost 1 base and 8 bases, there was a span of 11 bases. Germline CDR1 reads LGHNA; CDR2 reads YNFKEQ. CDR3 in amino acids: CASSQGAAAGYTF. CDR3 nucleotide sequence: TGTGCCAGCAGCCAAGGAGCCGCAGCCGGCTACACCTTC.

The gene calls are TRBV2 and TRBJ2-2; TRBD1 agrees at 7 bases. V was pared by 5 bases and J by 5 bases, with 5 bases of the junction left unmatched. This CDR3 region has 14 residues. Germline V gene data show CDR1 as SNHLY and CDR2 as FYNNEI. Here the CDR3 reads CASSRQGLTGELFF. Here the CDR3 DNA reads TGTGCCAGCAGTCGACAGGGATTGACCGGGGAGCTGTTTTTT.

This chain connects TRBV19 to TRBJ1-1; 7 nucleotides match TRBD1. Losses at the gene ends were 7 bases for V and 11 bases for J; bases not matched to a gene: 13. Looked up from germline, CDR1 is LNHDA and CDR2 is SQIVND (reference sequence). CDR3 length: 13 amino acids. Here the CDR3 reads CASTSDRVIGAFF. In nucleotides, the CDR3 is TGTGCCAGTACCTCAGACAGGGTGATTGGGGCTTTCTTT.

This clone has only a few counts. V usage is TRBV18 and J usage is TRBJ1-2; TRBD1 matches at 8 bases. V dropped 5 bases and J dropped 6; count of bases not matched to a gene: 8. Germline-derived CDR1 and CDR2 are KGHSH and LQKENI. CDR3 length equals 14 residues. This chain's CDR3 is CASSARTGKDGYTF. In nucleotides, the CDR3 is TGTGCCAGCTCAGCGCGGACAGGGAAGGATGGCTACACCTTC.

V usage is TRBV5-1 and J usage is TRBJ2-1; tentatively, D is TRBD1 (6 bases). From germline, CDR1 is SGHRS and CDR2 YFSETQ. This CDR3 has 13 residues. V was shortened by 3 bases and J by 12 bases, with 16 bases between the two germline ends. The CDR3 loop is CASSSNQGQWQFF. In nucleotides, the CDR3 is TGCGCCAGCAGCTCCAACCAGGGGCAATGGCAGTTCTTC.

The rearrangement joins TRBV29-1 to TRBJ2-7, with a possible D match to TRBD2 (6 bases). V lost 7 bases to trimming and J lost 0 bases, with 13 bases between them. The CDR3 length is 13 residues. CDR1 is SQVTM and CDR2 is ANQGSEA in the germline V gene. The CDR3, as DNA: TGCAGCGCGCGGGGCGGTTCCTCCTACGAGCAGTACTTC. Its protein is CSARGGSSYEQYF.

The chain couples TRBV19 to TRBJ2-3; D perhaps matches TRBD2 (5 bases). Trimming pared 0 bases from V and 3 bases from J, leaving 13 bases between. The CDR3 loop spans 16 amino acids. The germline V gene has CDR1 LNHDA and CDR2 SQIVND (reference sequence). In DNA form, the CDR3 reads TGTGCCAGTAGTATAGAATGGACTGTACCTACAGATACGCAGTATTTT. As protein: CASSIEWTVPTDTQYF.

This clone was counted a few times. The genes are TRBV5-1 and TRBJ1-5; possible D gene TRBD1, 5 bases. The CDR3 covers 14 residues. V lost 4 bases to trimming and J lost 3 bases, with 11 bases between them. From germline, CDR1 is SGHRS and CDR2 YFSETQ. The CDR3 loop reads CASSAGPVNQPQHF. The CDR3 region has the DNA TGCGCCAGCAGCGCGGGACCGGTCAATCAGCCCCAGCATTTT.

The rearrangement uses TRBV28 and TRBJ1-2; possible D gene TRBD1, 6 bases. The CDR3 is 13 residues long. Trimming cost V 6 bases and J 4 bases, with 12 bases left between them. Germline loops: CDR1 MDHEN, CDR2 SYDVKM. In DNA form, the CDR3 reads TGTGCCAGCAGCCAACAGGGTCTCTATGGCTACACCTTC. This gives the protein CASSQQGLYGYTF.

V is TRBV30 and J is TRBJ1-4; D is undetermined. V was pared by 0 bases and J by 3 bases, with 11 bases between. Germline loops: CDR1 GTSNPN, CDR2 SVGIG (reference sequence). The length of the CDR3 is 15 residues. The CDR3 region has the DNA TGTGCCTGGAGTGTAGAAAGGACTTCTAATGAAAAACTGTTTTTT. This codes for CAWSVERTSNEKLFF.

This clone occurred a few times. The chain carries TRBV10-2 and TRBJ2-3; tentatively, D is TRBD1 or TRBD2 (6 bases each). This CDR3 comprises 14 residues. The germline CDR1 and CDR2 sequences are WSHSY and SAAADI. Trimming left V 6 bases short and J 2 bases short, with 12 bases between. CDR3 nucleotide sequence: TGCGCCAGCAGGGCGAGGGGGGACACAGATACGCAGTATTTT. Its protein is CASRARGDTDTQYF.

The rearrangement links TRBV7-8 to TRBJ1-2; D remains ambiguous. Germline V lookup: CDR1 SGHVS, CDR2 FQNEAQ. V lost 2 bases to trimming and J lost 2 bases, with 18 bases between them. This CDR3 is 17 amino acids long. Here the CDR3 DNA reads TGTGCCAGCAGCTTAATTCGGGTAGGAAGTTACAACTATGGCTACACCTTC. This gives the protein CASSLIRVGSYNYGYTF.

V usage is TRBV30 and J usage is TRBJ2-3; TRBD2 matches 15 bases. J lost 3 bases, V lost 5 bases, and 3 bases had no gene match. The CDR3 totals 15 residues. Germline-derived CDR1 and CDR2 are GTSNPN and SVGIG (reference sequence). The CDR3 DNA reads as TGTGCCTGGGGACTAGCGGGAGGGCCGACAGATACGCAGTATTTT. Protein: CAWGLAGGPTDTQYF.